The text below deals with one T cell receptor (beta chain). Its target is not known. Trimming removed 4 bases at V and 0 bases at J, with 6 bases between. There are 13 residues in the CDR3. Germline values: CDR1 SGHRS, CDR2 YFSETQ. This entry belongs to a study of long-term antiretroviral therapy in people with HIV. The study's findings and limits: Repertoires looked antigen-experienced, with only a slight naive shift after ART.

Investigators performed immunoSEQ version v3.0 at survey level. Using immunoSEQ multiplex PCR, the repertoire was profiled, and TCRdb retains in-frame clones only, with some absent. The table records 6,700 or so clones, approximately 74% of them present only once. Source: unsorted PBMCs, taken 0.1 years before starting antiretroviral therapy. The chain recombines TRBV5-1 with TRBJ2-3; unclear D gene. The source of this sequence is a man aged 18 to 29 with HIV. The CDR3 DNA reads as TGCGCCAGCAGCAGCACTAGCACAGATACGCAGTATTTT. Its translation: CASSSTSTDTQYF.